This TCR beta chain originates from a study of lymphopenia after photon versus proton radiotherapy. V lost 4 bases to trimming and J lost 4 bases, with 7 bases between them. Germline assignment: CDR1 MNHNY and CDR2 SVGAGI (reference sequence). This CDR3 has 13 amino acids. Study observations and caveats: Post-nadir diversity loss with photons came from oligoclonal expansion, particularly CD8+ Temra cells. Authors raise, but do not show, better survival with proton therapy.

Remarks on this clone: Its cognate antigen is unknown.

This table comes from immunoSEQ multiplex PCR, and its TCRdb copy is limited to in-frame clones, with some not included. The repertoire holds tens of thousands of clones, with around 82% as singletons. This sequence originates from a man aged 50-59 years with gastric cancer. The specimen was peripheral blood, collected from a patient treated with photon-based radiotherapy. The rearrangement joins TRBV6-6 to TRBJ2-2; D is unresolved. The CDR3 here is CASSSEATGELFF. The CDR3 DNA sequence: TGTGCCAGCAGTTCGGAAGCCACCGGGGAGCTGTTTTTT.